The 4 T cell receptor beta chains presented below share a single source sample, sequenced in a study of T cell responses to AZD1222 COVID-19 vaccine. The method was immunoSEQ multiplex PCR; TCRdb's version includes in-frame clones alone and lacks a portion of them. The sample lists some 150,000 clones; 88% were seen once. Sequenced material: peripheral blood, taken 28 days after the second AZD1222 dose. These receptors were taken from an adult who received the AZD1222 COVID-19 vaccine.

The chain carries TRBV6-5 and TRBJ2-1, with TRBD2 matching 9 bases. Germline V CDR1 and CDR2: MNHEY, SVGAGI. The J segment lost 0 bases and the V segment lost 4 bases, leaving 4 bases of the junction unmatched. The CDR3 is 16 amino acids. CDR3 nucleotides: TGTGCCAGCAGTTCCCTTAGCGGGGGCTCCTACAATGAGCAGTTCTTC. This translates into CASSSLSGGSYNEQFF.

The chain has TRBV19 and TRBJ1-5, with 8 bases aligning to TRBD1. Germline CDR1 reads LNHDA; CDR2 reads SQIVND (reference sequence). After removal of 5 bases from V and 2 bases from J, the junction contained 5 bases not matched to a gene. This CDR3 region has 15 residues. This CDR3 is CASSVGTGGNQPQHF. The DNA of the CDR3 is TGTGCCAGTAGTGTTGGGACAGGCGGCAATCAGCCCCAGCATTTT.

CDR3 amino acids: CSGISGNEQFF. The CDR3 nucleotides read TGCAGCGGGATTTCGGGCAATGAGCAGTTCTTC. The genes are TRBV29-1 and TRBJ2-1; no clear D gene. CDR1 is SQVTM and CDR2 is ANQGSEA in the germline V gene. Trimming left V 7 bases short and J 6 bases short, with 10 bases between. The CDR3 is 11 amino acids.

The V call is TRBV29-1, the J call TRBJ1-1; possible D gene TRBD1, 5 bases. The V and J ends lost 7 bases and 0 bases respectively, with 18 bases between them. Germline loops: CDR1 SQVTM, CDR2 ANQGSEA. The CDR3 runs to 15 residues. CDR3 bases: TGCAGCGCCACAAAACTTGGGGGTATGAACACTGAAGCTTTCTTT. Encoded protein: CSATKLGGMNTEAFF.